This T cell receptor beta chain came from a study of cytomegalovirus exposure and HLA in healthy donors (dated by TCRdb to 2016 to 2017). For context, the study as a whole: In an earlier analysis of under 750 of the donors, around 300 Gb of sequence data and 90 million to 120 million unique TCR beta sequences from 150 million to 200 million T cells were reported. A later analysis re-analyzed previously published TCR beta repertoires from roughly 630 donors and added high-resolution HLA genotyping to study TCR occurrence patterns. About five DR-DQ haplotypes were handled as single units for association and clustering because linkage in the cohort was strong. The study used immunosequencing to profile the T cell repertoires of approximately 630 subjects and linked those repertoires to cytomegalovirus serostatus. Class I and class II HLA loci were covered by the typing at four-digit resolution. Besides the first cohort of some 670 subjects, a separate validation cohort made up of over 100 different subjects was used. The study aimed to test whether signatures of past pathogen exposure could be identified by cataloging public T cell receptors. In the later analysis, no new phenotypic data were used to find candidate immune exposures; instead, reliance was placed on TCR beta sequences and their occurrence across donors. Every repertoire in the discovery cohort had been generated on one and the same sequencing platform. Roughly 300 gigabases of sequencing data and approximately 85 million unique TCR sequences were included in an early release covering several hundred HLA-typed donors. Donor age, sex, ethnicity and CMV serostatus were collected together with the repertoire data. The number of donors typed differed by locus, with about 620-630 for A, B, C, DRB1 and DQB1, 522 for DQA1, 606 for DPA1, and over 400 for DPB1. Genome-wide SNP genotypes for about 55% of the 666 donors were used in a later genetic analysis, which treated that subset as a discovery cohort. The study combined high-throughput TCR immunosequencing, statistical association of individual TCRs with disease status, and machine learning to predict cytomegalovirus infection status. In an earlier analysis of around 540 of the donors, high-throughput TCR beta sequencing was used to judge whether each TCR beta V gene segment behaved as functional or pseudogenic. Among over 350 genotyped donors of the cohort, an average of about 240,000 unique TCR beta nucleotide sequences were sequenced per donor, 15% to 20% of them non-productive. The genetic ancestry cluster associated with self-reported Caucasian donors included around four fifths of the approximately 400 genotyped donors. On the study overall, not on this receptor specifically: Roughly 17 rarely observed V segments, including chromosome 9 orphons, were excluded from the earlier analysis of just under 600 of the donors because counts were too low. HLA typing was unavailable for some donors at each locus, so association tests used only the typed subset. Linkage disequilibrium might explain the correlated functional status among segregating V segments, but an unknown experimental factor could not be ruled out. Cytomegalovirus status was reported to be diagnosed by the classifier with high specificity and sensitivity in both the original and validation cohorts. When HLA alleles, especially DR and DQ, strongly co-occurred, TCR associations were difficult to assign to individual alleles. A further reported finding was that TCR beta sequences accurately predicted the HLA-A and HLA-B alleles for most subjects in the first cohort. In a later analysis, most CMV-associated TCR beta chains were found to appear HLA-restricted, with HLA associations seemingly driven largely by CMV exposure. In the study, 164 TCR beta chains were listed as associated with cytomegalovirus. Most TCR sequences were seen in very few donors, while some public TCRs were found in many individuals. Sequencing depth was assumed to be roughly uniform across donors in the presence/absence analyses, though that assumption may not hold. A later genetic analysis reported fewer N-insertions in productive TCRs among donors in an Asian-associated ancestry cluster than the roughly 620-donor mean. A few of the identified cytomegalovirus-associated TCR beta chains were confirmed in vitro to be specific for cytomegalovirus antigens. It was suggested by the authors that the approach could potentially be generalized to other disease states and immunological phenotypes. Several of the top co-occurrence clusters appeared to be linked to parvovirus B19, influenza, CMV and Epstein-Barr virus, according to a later analysis. Because the 87-base-pair reads could not distinguish some IMGT-functional V segments, including TRBV6-2 and TRBV6-3, those segments were excluded. An association between a missense DCLRE1C variant and V-gene and J-gene trimming of TCR beta chains was found in a later genetic analysis and replicated in an independent cohort. CMV serostatus was the only immune exposure information available for the cohort. The cohort was sequenced for TCR beta chains only, and without alpha or paired-chain data the features that could be detected were limited. At a false discovery rate of 0.05, a later analysis linked some 18,000 TCR beta sequences to specific HLA alleles. In a later analysis, HLA-associated TCR beta chains were found to be more clonally expanded and to have lower generation probabilities than equally common non-associated chains. A cluster of highly shared sequence variants was judged likely to represent a technical artifact of the sequencing pipeline. In a later analysis, TCR association rates were found to vary across HLA loci, with the most associated TCRs seen for DRB1 alleles and the fewest for HLA-C alleles. In an earlier analysis of approximately 590 of the donors, most TCR beta V segments appeared in productive rearrangements about 90% or about 30% of the time, broadly matching IMGT annotations.

The cohort consisted of 666 healthy bone marrow donors. At the time of sampling, all cohort members were nominally healthy, though unrecorded immune exposures were likely present. The donor was CMV seronegative and belonged to the group of 352 seronegative cohort members. A peripheral blood sample was provided by each donor, and peripheral blood mononuclear cells were used for TCR beta sequencing. The Qiagen DNeasy Blood Extraction Kit was used to extract genomic DNA from the blood cell samples. Comment on this clone: Its specific antigen is unknown. Base qualities are missing; no much larger clone stands one base away.

The protocol used for the library was the immunoSEQ multiplex PCR assay. For the multiplex PCR, a mixture combining 60 forward primers for TCR Vbeta segments and 13 reverse primers for TCR Jbeta segments was used. A multiplex PCR assay on genomic DNA amplified the CDR3 region of rearranged TCR beta genes. On the Illumina HiSeq System, the amplified TCR beta libraries were sequenced as 87-base-pair reads. The study's processing was this. A later analysis counted approximately 84 million unique TCR beta chains across the 550 to 800 repertoires, and around 9.9 million of these chains were shared by at least two donors. A nearest-neighbor algorithm error-corrected the raw reads and collapsed the reads into unique sequences, merging closely related sequences to remove PCR and sequencing errors. V, D and J gene segments were assigned by aligning CDR3 sequences to IMGT reference sequences. For a sequence to be retained, a match of at least six nucleotides to both a V gene segment and a J gene segment was required. Rearrangements were classified as productive when the CDR3 lacked stop codons and remained in frame with V and J, and all other rearrangements were classified as non-productive. Following IMGT convention, CDR3 was defined as the stretch from the second conserved V-encoded cysteine up to the conserved J-encoded phenylalanine. The earlier analysis of approximately 500 of the donors excluded sequences that lacked an unambiguous match to a single V gene segment. An earlier analysis of almost 600 of the donors classified V segments as functional when productive rearrangements were above 56.7% and as segregating when the standard deviation between donors was above 5%. A statistical classification framework was built to diagnose cytomegalovirus status from the catalog of TCR beta chain sequences. In a later analysis, V and J genes were assigned by comparing TCR nucleotide sequences against IMGT/GENE-DB human TR gene sequences. The TCRdist pipeline was used in a later analysis to assign CDR3 sequences and most-parsimonious VDJ recombination scenarios. A later analysis defined each TCR beta chain by its CDR3 amino acid sequence plus V-gene family, and excluded reads lacking a unique V-gene family. In a later analysis, 450 to 600 highly shared, low-generation-probability nucleotide sequences were removed to address suspected cross-contamination and a sequencing artifact. In a later analysis, a clonal expansion index was calculated for each public chain from normalized within-repertoire ranks of inferred template counts. In a later analysis, generation probabilities were computed using a VDJ recombination model fitted to out-of-frame rearrangements, and the results were checked against IGoR. In a later analysis, hypergeometric tests were used to score TCR-TCR, TCR-HLA and TCR-CMV co-occurrence, with a repertoire-size bias correction applied to TCR pairs. In a later analysis, false discovery rates were estimated by permuting HLA or CMV assignments 20 times. In a later analysis, co-occurring TCRs were grouped with DBSCAN, and TCRdist sequence similarity was added when clustering was performed within HLA-allele-positive subsets. Repertoires with fewer than 30,000 or more than 120,000 public chains were left out of co-occurrence clustering, as were several repertoires with anomalous nucleotide sharing. The source is immuneACCESS, and TCRdb retained only in-frame sequences with V and J called. Part of the clones is not carried over; for the studies checked, unresolved V genes explain less than half of this, and the remainder is unexplained. Clone size and V and J calls were adopted from that table, with D and trimming inferred from the DNA. The sample table holds roughly 150,000 clones, of which approximately 80% were seen once. Of the sample, approximately 4% falls within the top ten clones.

After removal of 8 bases from V and 8 bases from J, the junction retains 10 bases not matched to a gene. Looking up the germline V gene yields CDR1 KGHSH and CDR2 LQKENI. Inclusive of the bounding cysteine and phenylalanine, the CDR3 is 14 residues long. The CDR3 DNA has 42 bases and is translated from base 1. This chain is built from TRBV18 and TRBJ1-4; TRBD1 lines up with 8 middle nucleotides. Sequenced sample: PBMCs. The TCR sequence derives from a male donor in good health and CMV-seronegative. The CDR3 in this case is CASTYQGAGEKLFF. The nucleotide sequence reads TGTGCCAGCACATACCAGGGGGCTGGGGAAAAACTGTTTTTT.